Listed below are T cell receptor beta chains from one sample, sequenced in a study of STAT5B mutations in CD4+ large granular lymphocyte leukemia. Sequenced by immunoSEQ multiplex PCR; TCRdb stores in-frame clones only, minus some. The table shows under 35,000 clones, with about 77% occurring only once. The sequenced sample was CD4+ T cells from blood buffy coats. The receptor source for this set is a human donor in good health. CDR3s include the opening cysteine and the closing phenylalanine or tryptophan. D genes are given only for firm matches. Clone size is given for some rows only: seen once, a few or many times, or a class if the clone is expanded.

-	TRBJ2-3	TRBV7-8	-	TGTGCCAGCAGCTTAGTCTCAGATACGCAGTATTTT	CASSLVSDTQYF
-	TRBJ2-3	TRBV19	few	TGTGCCAGTAGTCCTGAAGGGGCAGATACGCAGTATTTT	CASSPEGADTQYF
TRBD2	TRBJ2-7	TRBV2	-	TGTGCCAGCAGTGCTACTAGCGGGGGGCCCTACGAGCAGTACTTC	CASSATSGGPYEQYF
TRBD2	TRBJ2-5	TRBV18	-	TGTGCCAGCTCACCACGGGCTAGCGGAGAGACCCAGTACTTC	CASSPRASGETQYF
-	TRBJ1-5	TRBV30	-	TGTGCCTGGTCCCCGGTGGCCAATCAGCCCCAGCATTTT	CAWSPVANQPQHF
TRBD2	TRBJ2-1	TRBV5-1	-	TGCGCCAGCAGCTTGGAAGAACTAGCGGGGTACAATGAGCAGTTCTTC	CASSLEELAGYNEQFF
-	TRBJ1-1	TRBV28	-	TGTGCCAGCAGTTTCTCAGAGACGCGTCCAGGCCTTGAAGCTTTCTTT	CASSFSETRPGLEAFF
-	TRBJ1-2	TRBV28	-	TGTGCCAGCAGTTTGCTGGTGGGCGGTAACTATGGCTACACCTTC	CASSLLVGGNYGYTF
-	TRBJ2-3	TRBV9	-	TGTGCCAGCAGCGTAGACCCTCTGGGAGGCCAGCCCACAGATACGCAGTATTTT	CASSVDPLGGQPTDTQYF
-	TRBJ2-1	TRBV7-9	-	TGTGCCAGCAGCGTCGAGATTGGGCAGTTCTTC	CASSVEIGQFF
-	TRBJ1-1	TRBV7-2	-	TGTGCCAGCAGCCGGGACAATCCCCCGGGTGGGGCTTTCTTT	CASSRDNPPGGAFF
-	TRBJ1-1	TRBV29-1	-	TGCAGCGTTGGGTCACTGGTTTCGAACACTGAAGCTTTCTTT	CSVGSLVSNTEAFF
TRBD2	TRBJ2-1	TRBV4-3	once	TGCGCCAGCAGCCAAGATGAAACTAGCGGTTTAAATGAGCAGTTCTTC	CASSQDETSGLNEQFF
TRBD1	TRBJ2-7	TRBV5-6	-	TGTGCCAGCAGCCTTACAGGGGCAGCCTACGAGCAGTACTTC	CASSLTGAAYEQYF
-	TRBJ2-1	TRBV7-2	-	TGTGCCAGCAGCCCCTACGACAGGCTCAATGAGCAGTTCTTC	CASSPYDRLNEQFF
-	TRBJ1-5	TRBV27	-	TGTGCCAGCAGCCCTAGTTGGAGTCAGCCCCAGCATTTT	CASSPSWSQPQHF
TRBD1	TRBJ1-3	TRBV9	-	TGTGCCAGCAGCCTAGACAGGGGGCTTGGAAACACCATATATTTT	CASSLDRGLGNTIYF
TRBD1	TRBJ2-5	TRBV5-6	-	TGTGCCAGCAGCTTGGGGGACAGGGGTTTGACCCAGTACTTC	CASSLGDRGLTQYF
-	TRBJ1-2	TRBV6-4	-	TGTGCCAGCAGTGAAAGCCTTGAGTCGGGTGTCACCTTC	CASSESLESGVTF
TRBD2	TRBJ2-1	TRBV5-8	-	TGTGCCAGCAGCTTATCTAGCGGGAGTTTCTATGAGCAGTTCTTC	CASSLSSGSFYEQFF
TRBD2	TRBJ2-7	TRBV7-2	-	TGTGCCAGCAGCTTAGATTCTAGCGGGCTTCCCTACGAGCAGTACTTC	CASSLDSSGLPYEQYF
-	TRBJ2-2	TRBV4-1	-	TGCGCCAGCAGCCTAGGGCACAACACCGGGGAGCTGTTTTTT	CASSLGHNTGELFF
-	TRBJ2-1	TRBV6-6	-	TGTGCCAGCAGTTTCGGAGGACGTGAGCAGTTCTTC	CASSFGGREQFF
-	TRBJ2-3	TRBV18	few	TGTGCCAGCTCACCTCTCCCAGTTACTAGTGGCACAGATACGCAGTATTTT	CASSPLPVTSGTDTQYF
TRBD1	TRBJ1-5	TRBV5-4	few	TGTGCCAGCAGCCTGGACAGGGGGAATCAGCCCCAGCATTTT	CASSLDRGNQPQHF
TRBD2	TRBJ2-7	TRBV7-9	-	TGTGCCAGCAGCTTAGCGAACTTAGCGGGCACCTACGAGCAGTACTTC	CASSLANLAGTYEQYF
TRBD1	TRBJ1-1	TRBV2	-	TGTGCCAGCATCATGGACAGGGCTGAAGCTTTCTTT	CASIMDRAEAFF
-	TRBJ1-5	TRBV28	few	TGTGCCAGCAGTTTACGCTATCAGCCCCAGCATTTT	CASSLRYQPQHF
TRBD2	TRBJ2-7	TRBV5-1	-	TGCGCCAGCAGCCTGGGACTAGCGGGGGTAGACGAGCAGTACTTC	CASSLGLAGVDEQYF
-	TRBJ2-4	TRBV5-4	few	TGTGCCAGCAGCTTGGCGGTTGATGGGTATCGGTACTTC	CASSLAVDGYRYF
TRBD1	TRBJ2-7	TRBV6-5	-	TGTGCCAGCAGTTACACTAGGGACAGGGCCAACGAGCAGTACTTC	CASSYTRDRANEQYF
TRBD2	TRBJ2-3	TRBV7-9	-	TGTGCCAGCAGCTTAAGGGTACTAGCGGGAGTGGCGGGCACAGATACGCAGTATTTT	CASSLRVLAGVAGTDTQYF
-	TRBJ2-5	TRBV18	-	TGTGCCAGCTCCCAGCAGGGCAGTCAAGCGACCCAGTACTTC	CASSQQGSQATQYF
TRBD1	TRBJ1-1	TRBV4-2	few	TGTGCCAGCAGCCCCCAGGCGGGACAGGGTACCATGAACACTGAAGCTTTCTTT	CASSPQAGQGTMNTEAFF
-	TRBJ2-1	TRBV20-1	-	TGCAGTGCGAAGGGCAATGAGCAGTTCTTC	CSAKGNEQFF
TRBD1	TRBJ1-1	TRBV10-1	few	TGCGCCAGCAGTGAGAGGACAGGGCTCGAAGCTTTCTTT	CASSERTGLEAFF
TRBD2	TRBJ2-3	TRBV18	-	TGTGCCAGCTCACCAGGAGCGGGAGCGATAGATACGCAGTATTTT	CASSPGAGAIDTQYF
-	TRBJ1-1	TRBV28	-	TGTGCCAGCATCGACCGGGGGAGAAGCACTGAAGCTTTCTTT	CASIDRGRSTEAFF
TRBD2	TRBJ2-5	TRBV7-2	-	TGTGCCAGCAGCTTAGCAGCGGGAGGGGGGGGAGAGACCCAGTACTTC	CASSLAAGGGGETQYF